This T cell receptor beta chain was sequenced during a study of CD8 T cells in ankylosing spondylitis. MiXCR was run by TCRdb on the 5' RACE reads, yielding one entry per CDR3 protein. This table has just over 150,000 distinct CDR3 sequences, approximately 16% appearing once. The germline V gene encodes CDR1 SGHRS and CDR2 YFSETQ. The CDR3 length is 13 residues. The ends lost 4 bases at V and 6 bases at J; junction bases unmatched: 5. This clonotype was counted at least ten times. The sequence was obtained from a male donor with ankylosing spondylitis or in good health (not recorded which). What was sequenced was blood, either unsorted or a sorted T cell fraction (not recorded which). The chain is built from TRBV5-1 and TRBJ2-3; 7 bases fit TRBD2. CDR3 residues: CASSPLAADTQYF. The CDR3, as DNA: TGCGCCAGCAGCCCTCTAGCGGCGGATACGCAGTATTTT.